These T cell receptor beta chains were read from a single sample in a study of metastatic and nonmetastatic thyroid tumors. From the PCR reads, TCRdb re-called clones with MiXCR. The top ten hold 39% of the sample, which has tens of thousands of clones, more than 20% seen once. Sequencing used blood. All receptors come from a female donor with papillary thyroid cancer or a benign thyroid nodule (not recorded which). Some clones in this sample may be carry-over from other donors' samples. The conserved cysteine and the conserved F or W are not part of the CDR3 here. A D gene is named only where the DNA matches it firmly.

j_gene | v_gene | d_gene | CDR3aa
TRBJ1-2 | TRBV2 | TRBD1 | ASGTGEVYGYT
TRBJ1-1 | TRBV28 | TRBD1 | ASKELRDRGTEAF
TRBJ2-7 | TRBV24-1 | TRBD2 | ATSGWREGIYEQY
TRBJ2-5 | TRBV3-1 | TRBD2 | ASSQWTSGGAGETQY
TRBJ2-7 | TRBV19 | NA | ASSARVGVDEQY
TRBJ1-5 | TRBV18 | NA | ASSPTVSNQPQH
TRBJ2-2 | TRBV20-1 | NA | SARDRGNTGELF
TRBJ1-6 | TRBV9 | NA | ASSAAGAGSYNSPLH
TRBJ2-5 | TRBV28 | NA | ASSSMWFQETQY
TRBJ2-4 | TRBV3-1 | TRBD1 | ASSQDRSIQGALAKNIRY
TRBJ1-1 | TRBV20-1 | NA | SAKGRLDTEAF
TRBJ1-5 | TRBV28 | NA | ASSPSERSSPQH
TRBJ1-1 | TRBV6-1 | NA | ASGTGNTEAF
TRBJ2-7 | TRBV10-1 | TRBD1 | ARSTGSNPYEQY
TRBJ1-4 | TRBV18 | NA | ASSPRTAAEKLF
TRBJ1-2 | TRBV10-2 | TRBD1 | ASSSGQGYYGYT
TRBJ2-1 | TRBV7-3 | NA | ASSLGGADEQF
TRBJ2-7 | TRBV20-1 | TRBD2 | SASGTSGGTDEQY
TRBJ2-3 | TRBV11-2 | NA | ASSLVTDTQY
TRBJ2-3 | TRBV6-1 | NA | ASSHQPGLSTDTQY
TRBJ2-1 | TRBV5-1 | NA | ASHGTYSSYNEQF
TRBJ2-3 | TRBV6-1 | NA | ASDWADNTDTQY
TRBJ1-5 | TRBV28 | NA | ASSPLGGQKQPQH
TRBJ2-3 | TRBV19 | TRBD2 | ASSTLPGLADTQY
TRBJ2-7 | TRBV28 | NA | ASSSPGTPRGYEQY
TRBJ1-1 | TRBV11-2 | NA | ASSLGKSEAF
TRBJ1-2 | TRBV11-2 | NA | ASSLVSGSYGYT
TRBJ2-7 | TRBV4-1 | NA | ASSQPTSRYYEQY
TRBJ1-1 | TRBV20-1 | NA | SARDVRGFTEAF
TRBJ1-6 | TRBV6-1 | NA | ASSEALSGVPLH
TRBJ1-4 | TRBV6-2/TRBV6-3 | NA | ASSNQGVLF
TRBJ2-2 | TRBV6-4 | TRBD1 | ASSRGAGGYTGELF
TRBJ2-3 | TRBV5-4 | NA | ASSFSNTDTQY
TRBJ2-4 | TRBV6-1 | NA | ASTQTGVRAKNIQY
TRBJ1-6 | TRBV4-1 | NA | ASSQVEGAPLH
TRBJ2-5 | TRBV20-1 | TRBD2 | SARDYAGEYQETQY
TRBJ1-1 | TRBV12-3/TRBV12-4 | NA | ASSPEDLNTEAF
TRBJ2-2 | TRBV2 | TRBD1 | ASGLPGQGAGELF
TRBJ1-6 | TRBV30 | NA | ALEAAMDSPLH
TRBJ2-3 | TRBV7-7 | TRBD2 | ASSRGLAGTDTQY
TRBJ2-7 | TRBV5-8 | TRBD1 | ASIGQGHYEQY
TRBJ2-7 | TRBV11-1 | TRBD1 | ASSLGGDRGSYEQY
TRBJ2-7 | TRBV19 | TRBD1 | ASTSGQGAYEQY
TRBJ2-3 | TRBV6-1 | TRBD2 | ASYQRESDTQY
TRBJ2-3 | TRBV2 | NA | ASRWGDTQY
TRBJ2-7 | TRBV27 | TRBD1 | ASSVQGSSYEQY